This T cell receptor beta chain appears in the sequencing data of a study of CD8 T cells in ankylosing spondylitis. This clonotype has just a few counts. Its antigen is still unknown. Per the germline V gene, CDR1 is SGHVS and CDR2 is FQNEAQ. Germline trimming cut 3 bases from V and 15 bases from J; bases unmatched to any gene: 5. This CDR3 region has 12 residues. Study outcomes and limitations: Earlier reports found some motif variants in synovial fluid and blood in reactive arthritis. As reported, disease-linked clones showed significant enrichment in matched ankylosing spondylitis synovial fluid. Typical of ankylosing spondylitis blood, it appeared, was a TCR beta motif of fewer than 10 highly homologous variants.

Making use of molecular barcodes, quantitative 5'-RACE generated TCR beta libraries. TCRdb used MiXCR to reprocess the 5' RACE reads, holding one entry per CDR3 protein. The sample lists roughly 280,000 distinct CDR3 sequences; approximately 20% were seen once. The receptor comes from a male donor with ankylosing spondylitis or in good health (not recorded which). The sequenced sample consisted of blood, either unsorted or a sorted T cell fraction (not recorded which). J is TRBJ2-1 and V is TRBV7-8, with TRBD1 identical over 10 bases. CDR3 nucleotide sequence: TGTGCCAGCAGCTTTGGGGACAGGGGTTTGTTCTTC. Protein: CASSFGDRGLFF.